This passage covers 26 T cell receptor beta chains from one sample sequenced in a study of T cell responses to AZD1222 COVID-19 vaccine. Repertoires were generated with immunoSEQ multiplex PCR, while TCRdb's copy carries only in-frame clones and drops some. Of tens of thousands of clones in the sample, around nine tenths were seen once. Sequencing was performed on peripheral blood, taken on day 0 of AZD1222 vaccination. The receptors come from an adult in good health.

The chain is built from TRBV2 and TRBJ2-5; TRBD2 agrees at 12 bases. Trimming at V came to 1 base and at J to 7 bases, leaving 1 base not matched to a gene. The CDR3 sequence is 14 residues long. Germline V gene sequence: CDR1 SNHLY, CDR2 FYNNEI. CDR3 sequence (DNA): TGTGCCAGCAGTGAAGGGACTAGCGGGATGACCCAGTACTTC. Translation gives CASSEGTSGMTQYF. Based on the CDR3 plus reference TRBV2 and TRBJ2-5, the full variable domain is EPEVTQTPSHQVTQMGQEVILRCVPISNHLYFYWYRQILGQKVEFLVSFYNNEISEKSEIFDDQFSVERPDGSNFTLKIRSTKLEDSAMYFCASSEGTSGMTQYFGPGTRLLVL.

The chain couples TRBV12-3 or TRBV12-4 to TRBJ1-1; D is ambiguous. Trimming shortened V by 2 bases and J by 7 bases, and 8 bases separated the two germline ends. The CDR3 consists of 12 residues. Written as DNA, the CDR3 is TGTGCCAGCAGTTTAAAAGGACTTGAAGCTTTCTTT. Protein sequence: CASSLKGLEAFF.

This chain links TRBV3-1 (or the pseudogene TRBV3-2) with TRBJ2-5, with 8 bases aligning to TRBD2. The CDR3 totals 16 residues. Trimming took 1 base from V and 1 from J; bases not matched to a gene: 5. Germline V gives CDR1 LGHDT, CDR2 YNNKEL (reference sequence). This CDR3 is CASSQGLGTSQETQYF. CDR3 DNA sequence: TGTGCCAGCAGCCAAGGATTGGGGACTAGCCAAGAGACCCAGTACTTC.

The gene calls are TRBV7-8 and TRBJ2-1, with 8 bases identical to TRBD2. V shed 3 bases and J 3 bases; nucleotides not matched to a gene: 4. Germline CDR1 is SGHVS and CDR2 is FQNEAQ. The CDR3 has 15 amino acids. CDR3 DNA sequence: TGTGCCAGCAGCTTCGGGAGGGCCTTCTACAATGAGCAGTTCTTC. This codes for CASSFGRAFYNEQFF.

CDR3 loop: CASSTGTSELNEQFF. CDR3 sequence (DNA): TGTGCCAGCAGCACCGGGACTAGCGAGCTCAATGAGCAGTTCTTC. V gene TRBV3-1 (or the pseudogene TRBV3-2) combines with J gene TRBJ2-1; 10 bases agree with TRBD2. The ends lost 5 bases at V and 6 bases at J; junction bases unmatched: 7. Germline V gene sequence: CDR1 LGHDT, CDR2 YNNKEL (reference sequence). The CDR3 has 15 residues.

This CDR3 is CASSETGGGGTGELFF. The CDR3 bases are TGTGCCAGCAGCGAGACAGGGGGCGGAGGTACCGGGGAGCTGTTTTTT. The chain uses TRBV6-6 and TRBJ2-2; TRBD1 matches 10 bases. Germline CDR1 reads MNHNY; CDR2 reads SVGAGI (reference sequence). Unmatched junction bases numbered 9, after V lost 6 bases and J lost 5 bases. There are 16 residues in the CDR3.

J is TRBJ2-1 and V is TRBV20-1, with D possibly TRBD1 on 6 matching bases. The V end lost 6 bases, the J end lost 10 bases, and 10 bases lay between the germline ends. CDR1 DFQATT and CDR2 SNEGSKA come from the germline V gene (reference sequence). CDR3 length equals 10 residues. The CDR3, as DNA: TGCAGTGCAACCGGGACAGAGCAGTTCTTC. It specifies CSATGTEQFF.

This clone was picked up one time. This chain joins TRBV11-3 and TRBJ1-1; D uncertain. The germline CDR1 and CDR2 sequences are SGHNT and YENEEA. The V gene lost 7 bases and the J gene lost 7 bases, with 10 bases spanning the gap. The CDR3 spans 11 residues. The CDR3 protein is CASTGGDEAFF. CDR3 DNA sequence: TGTGCCAGCACTGGAGGTGATGAAGCTTTCTTT.

This chain connects TRBV5-6 to TRBJ2-5; tentatively, D is TRBD2 (7 bases). The germline V and J ends were trimmed by 5 bases and 1 base, with 15 bases remaining between them. Germline V lookup: CDR1 SGHDT, CDR2 YYEEEE. The CDR3 is made up of 15 amino acids. CDR3 sequence (DNA): TGTGCCAGCAGGTCCAGGGGAGGGGCCCAAGAGACCCAGTACTTC. Its translation: CASRSRGGAQETQYF.

V is TRBV27 and J is TRBJ2-7; weak D call: TRBD2 (6 bases). The CDR3 runs 16 residues. V lost 5 bases and J lost 2, with 19 bases in between. Germline CDR1 and CDR2: MNHEY and SMNVEV (reference sequence). The CDR3 DNA reads TGTGCCAGCAGTAATACACGGGACTCCTTCCCCTACGAGCAGTACTTC. It encodes CASSNTRDSFPYEQYF.

This chain joins TRBV11-2 and TRBJ2-1; 11 nucleotides line up with TRBD2. Trimming took 5 bases from V and 6 from J; bases not matched to a gene: 6. This CDR3 is 15 amino acids long. Germline loops: CDR1 SGHAT, CDR2 FQNNGV. In DNA, the CDR3 is TGTGCCAGCAGCGTAACTAGCGGGAGTACCAATGAGCAGTTCTTC. Translated: CASSVTSGSTNEQFF.

The genes are TRBV2 and TRBJ1-2, with a tentative D call TRBD1 (5 bases). Trimming left V 7 bases short and J 1 base short, with 10 bases between. CDR3 length: 13 residues. From germline, CDR1 is SNHLY and CDR2 FYNNEI. The CDR3 DNA reads TGTGCCAGCACTAGGGACGGTAACTATGGCTACACCTTC. Amino acids: CASTRDGNYGYTF.

The chain is built from TRBV30 and TRBJ1-2; no definite D call. Trimming took 4 bases from V and 8 from J, leaving 20 bases between them. There are 14 residues in the CDR3. CDR1 and CDR2 (germline): GTSNPN, SVGIG (reference sequence). CDR3 in DNA: TGTGCCTGGACTACTCCCTGGGCTCATTCAGGCTACACCTTC. The encoded protein is CAWTTPWAHSGYTF.

The V call is TRBV7-9, the J call TRBJ1-2; tentative D call: TRBD1 (6 bases). Trimming shortened V by 4 bases and J by 4 bases, and 28 bases separated the two germline ends. This CDR3 region has 19 residues. Germline-derived CDR1 and CDR2 are SEHNR and FQNEAQ (reference sequence). CDR3 DNA: TGTGCCAGCAGCTACTTATTGACAGGATCCCTCCGGCCTTCCTATGGCTACACCTTC. Translation gives CASSYLLTGSLRPSYGYTF.

The J gene is TRBJ1-4, the V gene TRBV5-4; D is perhaps TRBD1 (5 bases). The CDR3 covers 15 residues. Germline-derived CDR1 and CDR2 are SGHNT and YYREEE (reference sequence). Trimming took off 2 bases at V and 8 bases at J, with 16 bases between the two ends. CDR3 in amino acids: CASSFRRGNGEKLFF. Written as DNA, the CDR3 is TGTGCCAGCAGCTTTCGTCGGGGGAATGGCGAAAAACTGTTTTTT.

The rearrangement joins TRBV6-6 to TRBJ2-7; tentatively, D is TRBD1 or TRBD2 (5 bases each). Germline V lookup: CDR1 MNHNY, CDR2 SVGAGI (reference sequence). The V end lost 0 bases, the J end lost 4 bases, and 16 bases lay between the germline ends. CDR3 length: 16 amino acids. CDR3 region: CASSYSFGAGKYEQYF. Written as DNA, the CDR3 is TGTGCCAGCAGTTACTCATTCGGGGCGGGCAAGTACGAGCAGTACTTC.

The CDR3: CASRFMNTEAFF. The CDR3 DNA reads as TGTGCCAGTAGATTTATGAACACTGAAGCTTTCTTT. V is TRBV19 and J is TRBJ1-1; D is unclear. The CDR3 is made up of 12 amino acids. V lost 6 bases to trimming and J lost 0 bases, with 5 bases between them. The germline V gene encodes CDR1 LNHDA and CDR2 SQIVND (reference sequence).

The chain carries TRBV7-9 and TRBJ1-6; D perhaps matches TRBD1 (5 bases). Trimming removed 3 bases from V and 7 bases from J, with 10 bases in between. Germline V gives CDR1 SEHNR, CDR2 FQNEAQ (reference sequence). The CDR3 extends over 14 amino acids. For the CDR3, the DNA is TGTGCCAGCAGCTTTGGGGCAGGGAATTCACCCCTCCACTTT. Translation: CASSFGAGNSPLHF.

The V call is TRBV11-3, the J call TRBJ2-7; D tentatively reads TRBD1 or TRBD2 (5 bases each). V lost 0 bases, J lost 7 bases, and 13 bases lay in between. CDR1 and CDR2 (germline): SGHNT, YENEEA. The CDR3 length is 14 residues. Written as DNA, the CDR3 is TGTGCCAGCAGCTTAGATGTTATTGGGGGAGAGCAGTACTTC. It specifies CASSLDVIGGEQYF.

The chain joins TRBV15 to TRBJ2-3; no definite D call. Germline V gene lookup returns CDR1 LNHNV and CDR2 YYDKDF (reference sequence). V lost 0 bases and J 0 bases, leaving 7 bases between the germline ends. The CDR3 is 15 amino acids. The CDR3 is CATSRDLSSTDTQYF. CDR3 DNA sequence: TGTGCCACCAGCAGAGATCTCTCTAGCACAGATACGCAGTATTTT.

This clone came up once. CDR3 DNA: TGCGCCAGCAAGGAGCTCGGGGGGGCTTTCTATGGCTACACCTTC. As protein: CASKELGGAFYGYTF. The chain employs TRBV5-1 and TRBJ1-2; possibly TRBD1 for D (6 bases). The germline V gene encodes CDR1 SGHRS and CDR2 YFSETQ. The CDR3 extends over 15 amino acids. The V end was cut by 6 bases, the J end by 4 bases, with 19 bases between.

This rearrangement joins TRBV11-3 to TRBJ2-2; a possible D gene is TRBD2 (5 bases). V lost 5 bases to trimming and J lost 2 bases, with 21 bases between them. Germline lookup yields CDR1 SGHNT and CDR2 YENEEA. The CDR3 has 18 amino acids. CDR3 sequence (DNA): TGTGCCAGCAGCCCCCGCCGCCCGGGGATCGGTAACACCGGGGAGCTGTTTTTT. Protein product: CASSPRRPGIGNTGELFF.

The chain is built from TRBV9 and TRBJ1-1; D gene ambiguous. CDR3 length equals 14 residues. V lost 4 bases, J lost 1 base, and 11 bases lay in between. Germline loops: CDR1 SGDLS, CDR2 YYNGEE. CDR3 bases: TGTGCCAGCAGCACAAGAGACCAGAACACTGAAGCTTTCTTT. This encodes CASSTRDQNTEAFF.

This chain uses TRBV14 with TRBJ1-1, with unresolved D. The CDR3 extends over 15 amino acids. Germline assignment: CDR1 SGHDN and CDR2 FVKESK. Deletions cut 4 bases from V and 1 base from J, with 13 bases between. The CDR3 nucleotides read TGTGCCAGCAGCCCGGCCTGGGCTACGAACACTGAAGCTTTCTTT. Translating it yields CASSPAWATNTEAFF.

The gene calls are TRBV7-2 and TRBJ1-1; 12 positions match TRBD1. Losses at the gene ends were 5 bases for V and 4 bases for J; bases not matched to a gene: 8. The CDR3 loop spans 16 amino acids. Germline V gene data show CDR1 as SGHTA and CDR2 as FQGNSA. In nucleotides, the CDR3 is TGTGCCAGCAGCGGGGGACAGGGGGCCCGTGGCACTGAAGCTTTCTTT. Translated, it gives CASSGGQGARGTEAFF.

The chain employs TRBV30 and TRBJ2-7, with 7 nucleotides matching TRBD2. This CDR3 is built from 14 residues. Trimming removed 3 bases from V and 3 bases from J; junction bases left unmatched: 8. Germline CDR1 reads GTSNPN; CDR2 reads SVGIG (reference sequence). The CDR3 region has the DNA TGTGCCTGGAGGAATAGCGGGCCTATCTACGAGCAGTACTTC. It encodes CAWRNSGPIYEQYF.